The rows below give T cell receptor beta chains drawn from one sample of a study of CD8+ T cells in alopecia areata. Produced via immunoSEQ multiplex PCR; TCRdb's table is partial and in-frame only. This sample has about 180,000 clones, with roughly 58% found just once. Sequences were derived from CD4+ T cells sorted from blood, sampled at approximately week 56, from a patient treated with tofacitinib. These receptors were obtained from a human donor with alopecia areata. Both conserved end residues are part of each CDR3. A D gene is named only where the DNA matches it firmly. Only part of the rows carry a size: once, few, many, or a class if the clone is expanded.

-,TRBJ1-2,TRBV5-4,TRBD1,CASSSGTAYGYTF,TGTGCCAGCAGTTCCGGGACAGCCTATGGCTACACCTTC
-,TRBJ1-2,TRBV7-9,-,CASSPGRVGYTF,TGTGCCAGCAGCCCAGGCCGAGTCGGCTACACCTTC
-,TRBJ1-5,TRBV9,-,CASSVGAGNQPQHF,TGTGCCAGCAGCGTCGGGGCAGGTAATCAGCCCCAGCATTTT
-,TRBJ2-1,TRBV18,-,CASSSQRDNEQFF,TGTGCCAGCTCATCCCAGAGAGACAATGAGCAGTTCTTC
few,TRBJ2-1,TRBV7-9,TRBD1,CASSLGQGAYNEQFF,TGTGCCAGCAGCTTGGGACAGGGGGCCTACAATGAGCAGTTCTTC
-,TRBJ1-5,TRBV30,TRBD1,CAWSYRTGGLGNQPQHF,TGTGCCTGGAGTTACCGGACAGGGGGCTTGGGCAATCAGCCCCAGCATTTT
-,TRBJ1-1,TRBV4-1,-,CASSRSFETENTEAFF,TGCGCCAGCAGCCGTTCTTTTGAGACGGAAAACACTGAAGCTTTCTTT
-,TRBJ2-7,TRBV15,-,CATSKGTFSYEQYF,TGTGCCACCAGCAAAGGGACTTTCTCCTACGAGCAGTACTTC
-,TRBJ1-5,TRBV7-7,-,CASSLGVNQPQHF,TGTGCCAGCAGCCTCGGCGTCAATCAGCCCCAGCATTTT
-,TRBJ1-2,TRBV27,-,CASSLSGPYGYTF,TGTGCCAGCAGTTTATCAGGGCCCTATGGCTACACCTTC
-,TRBJ1-1,TRBV30,-,CAWSIGRSTEAFF,TGTGCCTGGAGTATCGGACGCAGCACTGAAGCTTTCTTT
-,TRBJ1-4,TRBV6-6,-,CASSALEKLFF,TGTGCCAGCAGCGCTCTCGAAAAACTGTTTTTT
-,TRBJ2-1,TRBV5-1,TRBD2,CASSPVVAGGPGEQFF,TGCGCCAGCAGCCCCGTAGTAGCGGGGGGGCCGGGGGAGCAGTTCTTC
few,TRBJ1-1,TRBV27,TRBD1,CASSLFSGGMTEAFF,TGTGCCAGCAGTTTATTCTCAGGGGGAATGACTGAAGCTTTCTTT
few,TRBJ1-1,TRBV29-1,-,CSVENRGKNTEAFF,TGCAGCGTTGAGAATCGGGGAAAGAACACTGAAGCTTTCTTT
-,TRBJ2-5,TRBV10-3,-,CAIGPQETQYF,TGTGCCATCGGGCCCCAAGAGACCCAGTACTTC
-,TRBJ2-7,TRBV9,-,CASSPRGGQRTYEQYF,TGTGCCAGCAGCCCCAGGGGGGGACAGAGAACCTACGAGCAGTACTTC
-,TRBJ1-2,TRBV29-1,-,CSGGDISGFYGYTF,TGCAGCGGGGGGGACATTTCGGGATTCTATGGCTACACCTTC
-,TRBJ1-6,TRBV14,TRBD1,CASSQRQGRSPLHF,TGTGCCAGCAGCCAACGACAGGGCCGGTCACCCCTCCACTTT
-,TRBJ1-5,TRBV23-1,TRBD1,CASSQRGTALQSNQPQHF,TGCGCCAGCAGTCAGCGGGGGACAGCCCTCCAAAGTAATCAGCCCCAGCATTTT
-,TRBJ1-1,TRBV30,-,CAWSRGTLGTEAFF,TGTGCCTGGAGTAGGGGGACTTTGGGGACTGAAGCTTTCTTT
-,TRBJ2-7,TRBV4-1,-,CASSQVPGAVREQYF,TGCGCCAGCAGCCAAGTTCCGGGGGCCGTACGCGAGCAGTACTTC
once,TRBJ2-5,TRBV29-1,-,CSVEDLTLLETQYF,TGCAGCGTTGAGGACCTAACTTTGCTGGAGACCCAGTACTTC
-,TRBJ1-1,TRBV14,TRBD1,CASSQEIWDSEAFF,TGTGCCAGCAGCCAAGAAATTTGGGACAGTGAAGCTTTCTTT
-,TRBJ1-2,TRBV6-1,-,CASSEDRISYGYTF,TGTGCCAGCAGTGAAGACCGGATTAGCTATGGCTACACCTTC
few,TRBJ2-1,TRBV29-1,TRBD1,CSAKDRDNEQFF,TGCAGCGCTAAGGACAGGGACAATGAGCAGTTCTTC